This TCR beta chain is drawn from a study of blood T cell repertoires in COVID-19. The assay was immunoSEQ multiplex PCR, and TCRdb's table has in-frame clones only and misses some. The sample includes around 190,000 clones, more than 70% of them seen just once. The V gene's germline CDR1 is SNHLY and CDR2 FYNNEI. V was cut by 6 bases and J by 4 bases, with 7 bases left in between. The length of the CDR3 is 12 residues. Material for sequencing was peripheral blood. The chain links TRBV2 to TRBJ1-5; D unclear. The source is a man in his forties or fifties with COVID-19, enrolled during active disease. The CDR3 is CASSFGNQPQHF. DNA for the CDR3: TGTGCCAGCAGCTTCGGGAATCAGCCCCAGCATTTT.